This T cell receptor (beta chain) was identified during a study of T cell repertoires in cytomegalovirus infection (dated by TCRdb to the late 2010s). At the level of the whole study: Recently identified HLA-C-restricted CMV epitopes, whose presentation resists viral immunomodulation, were targeted by peptide stimulations together with well-studied HLA-B-restricted epitopes. The HLA type of each donor mattered for the analysis, because public TCR beta signatures pointed to carriage of CMV infection along with the matching HLA type.

Overall study results and their limits: In both this cohort and an independent roughly 350-donor cohort, the cumulative frequency of public TCR beta family members distinguished carriers of CMV infection plus the relevant HLA type. In the ex vivo response, HLA-C-restricted CMV-specific TCR beta clonotypes were dominant, and in two of eight donors the single most frequent clonotype came from this HLA-C-restricted group.

Interpreted using the paper, the treatment or condition label stands for: in vitro stimulation with specific CMV peptide epitopes to enrich CMV-specific T cells. This sample was sequenced with an Illumina HiSeq 1500. TCRdb took the public reads, trimmed them with fastp at Q25, ran MiXCR for clone calling and kept in-frame beta chains. Every distinct CDR3 protein forms one entry, paired with its most common genes and DNA. The sample data list some 920,000 distinct CDR3 sequences, and 31% of these were observed just once. The top ten hold roughly 13% of the sample. The table lists this clonotype with a few counts. This receptor's antigen is unknown. There are no base qualities to consult, and no much larger clone falls within one base. The input for sequencing was cultured CD8+ T cells from PBMCs, taken from culture after CMV antigen stimulation. The origin of this receptor is a human donor in good health (CMV status not recorded). Some clones in this sample may be carry-over from other donors' samples.

The CDR3 protein: CASSQGIGAPEAFF. The nucleotides are TGCGCCAGCAGCCAAGGGATAGGGGCCCCTGAAGCTTTCTTT. The V and J genes are TRBV4-1 and TRBJ1-1; matching of 5 bases hints at TRBD1 as the D gene. The CDR3 measures 14 amino acids from cysteine to phenylalanine. The entry retains the CDR3 DNA only, 42 bases that are in frame from base 1. The junction shows trimming of 1 base on V and 6 bases on J, plus 12 bases between the germline ends. CDR1 and CDR2 are read off the germline V gene as MGHRA and YSYEKL.